This T cell receptor (beta chain) came from a study of beta chain features in type 1 diabetes. Overall study: Examination of sorted cells across all samples involved around 98 million cells.

This CDR3 is 14 amino acids long. V lost 6 bases, J lost 7 bases, and 7 bases stayed unmatched. Germline V gene data show CDR1 as SGHAT and CDR2 as FQNNGV. Comment on this clone: As yet, its antigen is unknown.

Since all of the isolated RNA was reverse transcribed, expressed TCRB transcripts were what got sequenced. Only in-frame clones appear in the TCRdb table, and some are missing; sequencing was by immunoSEQ multiplex PCR. The data hold some 160,000 clones, with 6.5% to 10% observed a single time. Study-level results: TCRB repertoires of naive, central memory and Treg cells appeared more similar among patients than among healthy donors. Highly expressing activated T cells could be over-counted with a cDNA template. Researchers report that Type 1 diabetes patients had moderately but significantly shorter TCRB CDR3s across all four CD4+ subsets. HLA influence on TCRB rearrangement stayed unresolved here.

This TCR was sampled from a woman younger than 35 with type 1 diabetes. What was sequenced was central memory CD4+ T cells from blood. This chain connects TRBV11-2 to TRBJ2-2; TRBD1 matches at 8 bases. This CDR3 is CASRSQGAGGELFF. In DNA form, the CDR3 reads TGTGCCAGCAGGTCCCAGGGGGCCGGCGGGGAGCTGTTTTTT.